This is a list of T cell receptor beta chains from one sample in a study of T cell clones after liver transplantation. Sequenced by immunoSEQ multiplex PCR; TCRdb stores in-frame clones only, minus some. The sample yields 95,000 to 110,000 clones, 75% to 85% seen once. The sample in question was CD4+ T cells from blood, obtained before liver transplant. These receptors were collected from a human donor who received a liver transplant. The CDR3 runs from the conserved cysteine through the conserved F or W. D genes are given only for firm matches. Clone size, where shown, is once, few, many, or a class for clones that have expanded.

- | TRBJ1-5 | - | TRBV28 | TGTGCCAGCAGCCCCGGGACACCCGCGAATCAGCCCCAGCATTTT | CASSPGTPANQPQHF
- | TRBJ2-2 | once | TRBV18 | TGTGCCAGCTCAAAGGGTGCCGGGGAGCTGTTTTTT | CASSKGAGELFF
- | TRBJ1-3 | - | TRBV7-2 | TGTGCCAGCAGCTTAGACAGGTACCCTGGAAACACCATATATTTT | CASSLDRYPGNTIYF
- | TRBJ2-3 | - | TRBV11-2 | TGTGCCAGCAGCTTTCCGGTCACAGATACGCAGTATTTT | CASSFPVTDTQYF
- | TRBJ2-5 | - | TRBV7-9 | TGTGCCAGCAGTCCCGACAGCCAAGAGACCCAGTACTTC | CASSPDSQETQYF
- | TRBJ2-1 | - | TRBV6-6 | TGTGCCAGCAGTGCGGACAGAGGCTCCTACAATGAGCAGTTCTTC | CASSADRGSYNEQFF
- | TRBJ1-2 | few | TRBV5-1 | TGCGCCAGCAGAGCTGAAGGAGCCAACTATGGCTACACCTTC | CASRAEGANYGYTF
- | TRBJ1-2 | - | TRBV19 | TGTGCCAGTAGCATACTGGCCTTGACTTATGGCTACACCTTC | CASSILALTYGYTF
- | TRBJ2-2 | - | TRBV11-3 | TGTGCCAGCAGCCCCCCCTTAGGCGGGGAGCTGTTTTTT | CASSPPLGGELFF
- | TRBJ2-7 | - | TRBV7-9 | TGTGCCAGCAGCTCAACCGGGTCCAAGACCTACGAGCAGTACTTC | CASSSTGSKTYEQYF
- | TRBJ1-4 | - | TRBV25-1 | TGTGCCAGCAGTGGATCAACTGTCGGGCCTGGGGAAAAACTGTTTTTT | CASSGSTVGPGEKLFF
- | TRBJ1-5 | - | TRBV7-2 | TGTGCCAGCGATTTGGGGCCGGGCCAGCCCCAGCATTTT | CASDLGPGQPQHF
- | TRBJ2-6 | once | TRBV5-1 | TGCGCCAGCTCCACTGGGACGGAGTTGGCTGGGGCCAACGTCCTGACTTTC | CASSTGTELAGANVLTF
TRBD1 | TRBJ2-1 | - | TRBV15 | TGTGCCACCAGCAGAGCCGGGACAGGGAGCAATGAGCAGTTCTTC | CATSRAGTGSNEQFF
- | TRBJ1-3 | - | TRBV4-1 | TGCGCCAGCAGCCAAGGTGCAGACAGTGTCTCTGGAAACACCATATATTTT | CASSQGADSVSGNTIYF
- | TRBJ1-5 | few | TRBV28 | TGTGCCAGCGGCGATCAGCCCCAGCATTTT | CASGDQPQHF
- | TRBJ2-1 | - | TRBV11-2 | TGTGCCAGCGGAACCGAGATGTACAATGAGCAGTTCTTC | CASGTEMYNEQFF
- | TRBJ2-3 | - | TRBV19 | TGTGCCAGTCAGGGGAGCACAGATACGCAGTATTTT | CASQGSTDTQYF
TRBD2 | TRBJ2-1 | - | TRBV6-5 | TGTGCCAGCAGCCTAGCGGGAGGGTCCAATGAGCAGTTCTTC | CASSLAGGSNEQFF
TRBD1 | TRBJ2-7 | - | TRBV5-8 | TGTGCCAGCAGCTCGGACAGGGGTCGCGAGCAGTACTTC | CASSSDRGREQYF
- | TRBJ2-1 | - | TRBV5-4 | TGTGCCAGCAGCTTGAAGGTTTCATCCTACAATGAGCAGTTCTTC | CASSLKVSSYNEQFF
TRBD2 | TRBJ2-3 | - | TRBV7-2 | TGTGCCAGCAGCTCAGGACTAGCCACAGATACGCAGTATTTT | CASSSGLATDTQYF
- | TRBJ2-7 | - | TRBV5-1 | TGCGCCAGCAGCCCGGGACTTAGAGAAAGTGAGCAGTACTTC | CASSPGLRESEQYF
- | TRBJ1-2 | - | TRBV2 | TGTGCCAGCAGTGAAAGGCCCGGCCATGGCTACACCTTC | CASSERPGHGYTF
- | TRBJ2-2 | - | TRBV7-3 | TGTGCCAGCAGCTCAGGGGCGGCTCCGGCCCCATCCGGGGAGCTGTTTTTT | CASSSGAAPAPSGELFF
- | TRBJ2-7 | - | TRBV18 | TGTGCCAGCTCACCACGTCCCAGCTCCTACGAGCAGTACTTC | CASSPRPSSYEQYF
- | TRBJ2-5 | - | TRBV4-1 | TGCGCCAGCAGCCAGGCCGGGACTCGCGAGACCCAGTACTTC | CASSQAGTRETQYF
TRBD1 | TRBJ2-2 | - | TRBV9 | TGTGCCAGCAGCGTAGCTGGCGATAGGGGGCCCGGGGAGCTGTTTTTT | CASSVAGDRGPGELFF
TRBD1 | TRBJ1-5 | - | TRBV7-2 | TGTGCCAGCCCTCCGGGACAGGGAGGTCAGCCCCAGCATTTT | CASPPGQGGQPQHF
- | TRBJ1-5 | - | TRBV4-1 | TGCGCCAGCAGCCAAGTGAGCGGGGATAGCAATCAGCCCCAGCATTTT | CASSQVSGDSNQPQHF
- | TRBJ2-3 | - | TRBV7-2 | TGTGCCAGCAGCCCCTACGGGGAGACGCAGTATTTT | CASSPYGETQYF
- | TRBJ2-7 | - | TRBV28 | TGTGCCAGCAGTTCGGGGGGCTACTACGAGCAGTACTTC | CASSSGGYYEQYF
TRBD1 | TRBJ1-1 | once | TRBV18 | TGTGCCAGCTCATATTTGGGACAGGGAAGCGGTGAAGCTTTCTTT | CASSYLGQGSGEAFF
- | TRBJ2-7 | - | TRBV27 | TGTGCCAGCAGTTTTAGGGGGAGAGCGGGAATTGGCTACGAGCAGTACTTC | CASSFRGRAGIGYEQYF
- | TRBJ1-5 | - | TRBV7-9 | TGTGCCAGCAGCTTAGGGTGGCCGGTCACAAGGGGCAATCAGCCCCAGCATTTT | CASSLGWPVTRGNQPQHF
- | TRBJ2-7 | - | TRBV5-6 | TGTGCCAGCAGCTTGAACTACGAGCAGTACTTC | CASSLNYEQYF
- | TRBJ2-7 | - | TRBV28 | TGTGCCAGCAGTTTAGTAATCTACGAGCAGTACTTC | CASSLVIYEQYF
- | TRBJ1-2 | - | TRBV19 | TGTGCCAGTAGTAGGGGACTGCCGTATGGCTACACCTTC | CASSRGLPYGYTF
- | TRBJ1-5 | - | TRBV7-2 | TGTGCCAGCAGCTTAGAGGGGCAGATTAGCAATCAGCCCCAGCATTTT | CASSLEGQISNQPQHF